This TCR beta chain was sequenced during a study of cytomegalovirus exposure and HLA in healthy donors. Turning to the study itself: Later, an analysis reported that the 95 to 150 validation repertoires had used the same platform as the approximately 670 first-cohort repertoires. General study points: Many donors shared some public TCRs, even though most TCR sequences were rare. Accounts indicate the classifier identified cytomegalovirus status with strong specificity and sensitivity.

Of note for this clone: Antigen: not known.

Assay: immunoSEQ multiplex PCR; the TCRdb copy retains only in-frame clones and omits some. The data hold roughly 150,000 clones, with around four fifths observed a single time. Germline V gene lookup returns CDR1 SEHNR and CDR2 FQNEAQ (reference sequence). This CDR3 comprises 16 residues. V shed 8 bases and J 8 bases; nucleotides not matched to a gene: 17. This chain joins TRBV7-9 and TRBJ1-2; 10 bases fit TRBD1. The material sequenced was PBMCs. This TCR was sampled from a man aged 25 to 40 in good health and CMV-seropositive. The CDR3 nucleotides read TGTGCCAGCGCCCGGGGGACAGGGGAAAAAGGCCACGGCTACACCTTC. Translated: CASARGTGEKGHGYTF.